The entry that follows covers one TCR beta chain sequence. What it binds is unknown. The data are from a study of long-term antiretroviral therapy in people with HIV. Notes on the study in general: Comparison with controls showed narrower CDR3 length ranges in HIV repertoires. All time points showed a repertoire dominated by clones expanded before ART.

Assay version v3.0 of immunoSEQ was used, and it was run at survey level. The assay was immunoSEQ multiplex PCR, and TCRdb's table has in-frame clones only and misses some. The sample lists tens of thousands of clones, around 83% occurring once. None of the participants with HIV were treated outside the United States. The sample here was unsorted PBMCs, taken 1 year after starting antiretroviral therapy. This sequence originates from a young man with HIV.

In DNA form, the CDR3 reads TGTGCCAGCAGCCCCCCAGGGGTACTCTCTGGAAACACCATATATTTT. Amino acids: CASSPPGVLSGNTIYF. The chain carries TRBV9 and TRBJ1-3; D possibly corresponds to TRBD1 (6 bases). V lost 4 bases and J 0 bases, leaving 14 bases between the germline ends. This CDR3 has 16 residues. The germline CDR1 and CDR2 sequences are SGDLS and YYNGEE.